This T cell receptor (beta chain) stems from a study of blood T cell repertoires in COVID-19. Study background: Spain, Italy and the United States supplied samples that represented acute and convalescent COVID-19. From T cells, B-cell-depleted T cells, or PBMCs came the material, which was cDNA or gDNA.

The V end lost 5 bases, the J end lost 0 bases, and 5 bases lay between the germline ends. Germline-derived CDR1 and CDR2 are ENHRY and SYGVKD. This CDR3 comprises 14 residues. In the original processing: The assay estimated nucleated cells by amplifying reference gene primers. Data came from immunoSEQ multiplex PCR; TCRdb stores just in-frame clones and leaves some out. V, J and clone size are those of that table, while D and trimming were read from the DNA. The table shows about 50,000 clones, with 90% occurring only once. The chain recombines TRBV10-3 with TRBJ2-6; unclear D gene. Sequencing input: peripheral blood. This receptor was taken from a man in his forties with acute or convalescent COVID-19. Here the CDR3 DNA reads TGTGCCATCAGTCCAGGCTCTGGGGCCAACGTCCTGACTTTC. Translated, it gives CAISPGSGANVLTF.